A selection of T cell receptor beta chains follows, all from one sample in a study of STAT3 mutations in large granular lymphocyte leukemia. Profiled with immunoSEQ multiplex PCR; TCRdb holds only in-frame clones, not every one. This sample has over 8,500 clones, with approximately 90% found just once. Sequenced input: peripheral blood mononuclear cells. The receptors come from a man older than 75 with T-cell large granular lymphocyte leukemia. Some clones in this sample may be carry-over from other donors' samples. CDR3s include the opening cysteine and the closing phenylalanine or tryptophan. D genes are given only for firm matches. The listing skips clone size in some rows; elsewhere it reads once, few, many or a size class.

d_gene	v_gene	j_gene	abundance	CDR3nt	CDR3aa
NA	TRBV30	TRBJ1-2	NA	TGTGCCTGGAGTGTAACCGGCAGGGCGGGTGGCTACACCTTC	CAWSVTGRAGGYTF
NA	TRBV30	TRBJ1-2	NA	TGTGCCTGGAGTCCCGACGGAAACTATGGCTACACCTTC	CAWSPDGNYGYTF
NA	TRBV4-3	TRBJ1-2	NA	TGCGCCAGCAGCCAAATGAGGGGGAACTATGGCTACACCTTC	CASSQMRGNYGYTF
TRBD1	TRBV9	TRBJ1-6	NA	TGTGCCAGCACCCTGGGACAGGGCTCACCCCTCCACTTT	CASTLGQGSPLHF
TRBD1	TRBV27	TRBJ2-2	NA	TGTGCCAGCAGTCGGGACAGGGTGACCGGGGAGCTGTTTTTT	CASSRDRVTGELFF
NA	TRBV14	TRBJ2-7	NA	TGTGCCAGCAGCCAAGATCACCACGAGCAGTACTTC	CASSQDHHEQYF
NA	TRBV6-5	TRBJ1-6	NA	TGTGCCAGCAGTTACTCGGGAGCTCTAAATTCACCCCTCCACTTT	CASSYSGALNSPLHF
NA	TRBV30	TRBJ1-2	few	TGTGCCCTCTCGATGTTGGGTGGCTACACCTTC	CALSMLGGYTF
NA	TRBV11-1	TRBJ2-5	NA	TGTGCCAGCAGCTATCCAGGGTCTGAGACCCAGTACTTC	CASSYPGSETQYF
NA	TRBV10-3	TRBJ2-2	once	TGTGCCATCAGTGTTTCGGAAGGCGGGGAGCTGTTTTTT	CAISVSEGGELFF
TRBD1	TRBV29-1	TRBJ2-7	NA	TGCAGCGTCCAAGCCCCGGGACAGGTCTACGAGCAGTACTTC	CSVQAPGQVYEQYF
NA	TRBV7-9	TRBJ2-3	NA	TGTGCCAGCAAAAACCCCGGGGGTTTGGGCACAGATACGCAGTATTTT	CASKNPGGLGTDTQYF
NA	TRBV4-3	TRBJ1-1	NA	TGCGCCAGCAGCCAAGGGGGCAGGGTGGACACTGAAGCTTTCTTT	CASSQGGRVDTEAFF
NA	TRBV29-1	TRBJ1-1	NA	TGCAGCGTTTCCACCCGGAACACTGAAGCTTTCTTT	CSVSTRNTEAFF
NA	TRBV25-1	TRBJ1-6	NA	TGTGCCAGCAGTGTGGCGGGAAAAAGCTCCTATAATTCACCCCTCCACTTT	CASSVAGKSSYNSPLHF
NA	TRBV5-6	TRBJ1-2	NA	TGTGCCAGCAGCTTGAACAGTGGCTACACCTTC	CASSLNSGYTF
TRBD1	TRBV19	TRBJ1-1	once	TGTGCCAGTAGTATAGCAGGGGGAACTGAAGCTTTCTTT	CASSIAGGTEAFF
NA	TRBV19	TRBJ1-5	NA	TGTGCCAGTACTTCCGGCTTGGTGGGAAATCAGCCCCAGCATTTT	CASTSGLVGNQPQHF
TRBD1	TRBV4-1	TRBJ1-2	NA	TGCGCCAGCAGCCAAGATCCCGGACAGGGCAGGTATGGCTACACCTTC	CASSQDPGQGRYGYTF
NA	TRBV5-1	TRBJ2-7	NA	TGCGCCAGCAGCTTGGGGCAGAACTACGAGCAGTACTTC	CASSLGQNYEQYF
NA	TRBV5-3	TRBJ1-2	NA	TGTGCCAGAAGCTTATCTGAGGGAAACTATGGCTACACCTTC	CARSLSEGNYGYTF
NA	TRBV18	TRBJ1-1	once	TGTGCCAGCTCACCAGTGACATTGCATTCTCCTGAAGCTTTCTTT	CASSPVTLHSPEAFF
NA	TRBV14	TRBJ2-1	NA	TGTGCCAGCAGCCGCGACAGGTGGAATGAGCAGTTCTTC	CASSRDRWNEQFF
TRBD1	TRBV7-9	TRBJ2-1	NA	TGTGCCAGCAGCTACAGGGGGCGAAGGTACAATGAGCAGTTCTTC	CASSYRGRRYNEQFF
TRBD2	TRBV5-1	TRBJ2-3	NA	TGCGCCAGCAGCTTACCGGGACTAGCGGCAGATACGCAGTATTTT	CASSLPGLAADTQYF
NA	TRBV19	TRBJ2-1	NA	TGTGCCTCCCGACGAGCTAGCTCGCCCTACAATGAGCAGTTCTTC	CASRRASSPYNEQFF
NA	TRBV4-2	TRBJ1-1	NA	TGTGCCAGCAGCCGTCAAACAGGGGAAGCTTTCTTT	CASSRQTGEAFF
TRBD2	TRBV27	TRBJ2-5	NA	TGTGCCAGCAGTTTTAGGACTAGCGGGGGGGCGACGGAGACCCAGTACTTC	CASSFRTSGGATETQYF
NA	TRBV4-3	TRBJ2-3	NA	TGCGCCAGCAGCCCGGACAGTAGCACAGATACGCAGTATTTT	CASSPDSSTDTQYF
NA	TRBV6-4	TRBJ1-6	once	TGTGCCAGCAGCCCCTCCGGTCGGAATTCACCCCTCCACTTT	CASSPSGRNSPLHF
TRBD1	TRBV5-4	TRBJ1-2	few	TGTGCCAGCAGGGGGACAGGGGCCTCGCGGGCTAACTATGGCTACACCTTC	CASRGTGASRANYGYTF
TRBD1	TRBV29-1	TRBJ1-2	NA	TGCAGCGTACTGACAGGGGCGGGAGGCTACACCTTC	CSVLTGAGGYTF
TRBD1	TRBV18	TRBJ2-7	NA	TGTGCCAGCTCACGGAAAAGGACAGGTACGTACTTC	CASSRKRTGTYF
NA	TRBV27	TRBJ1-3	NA	TGTGCCAGCAGCCCAAGAGCGGGAAACACCATATATTTT	CASSPRAGNTIYF
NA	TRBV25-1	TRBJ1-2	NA	TGTGCCAGCAGTGAATATTCGGTTAGGGACCTCTATGGCTACACCTTC	CASSEYSVRDLYGYTF
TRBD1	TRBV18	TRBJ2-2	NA	TGTGCCAGCTCACCAGGACAGGGAGAAACCGGGGAGCTGTTTTTT	CASSPGQGETGELFF
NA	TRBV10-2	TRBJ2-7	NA	TGCGCCAGCAGTGAGCCGGGGGCGGCATACGAGCAGTACTTC	CASSEPGAAYEQYF
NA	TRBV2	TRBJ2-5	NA	TGTGCCAGCAGGGCACTCCTAACGGGTCAGGAGACCCAGTACTTC	CASRALLTGQETQYF
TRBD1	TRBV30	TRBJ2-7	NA	TGTGCCTGGAGTAGGACAGGGGAACGCTACGAGCAGTACTTC	CAWSRTGERYEQYF
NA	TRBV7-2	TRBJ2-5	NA	TGTGCCAGCAGCTTAGATACGAGGGCGGTGACCCAGTACTTC	CASSLDTRAVTQYF
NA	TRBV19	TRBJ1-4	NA	TGTGCCAGTAGTGACCCGGGGGGGGCTGGAGAAAAACTGTTTTTT	CASSDPGGAGEKLFF
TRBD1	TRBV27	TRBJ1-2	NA	TGTGCCAGCAGTTTATGGGCGGGACAGGGGCACTATGGCTACACCTTC	CASSLWAGQGHYGYTF
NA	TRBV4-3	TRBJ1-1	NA	TGCGCCAGCAGCCTTCAGAGGAACACTGAAGCTTTCTTT	CASSLQRNTEAFF
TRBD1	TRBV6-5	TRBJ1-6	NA	TGTGCCAGCAGTTACTCGATTGGGGACAGGGCTTCACCCCTCCACTTT	CASSYSIGDRASPLHF